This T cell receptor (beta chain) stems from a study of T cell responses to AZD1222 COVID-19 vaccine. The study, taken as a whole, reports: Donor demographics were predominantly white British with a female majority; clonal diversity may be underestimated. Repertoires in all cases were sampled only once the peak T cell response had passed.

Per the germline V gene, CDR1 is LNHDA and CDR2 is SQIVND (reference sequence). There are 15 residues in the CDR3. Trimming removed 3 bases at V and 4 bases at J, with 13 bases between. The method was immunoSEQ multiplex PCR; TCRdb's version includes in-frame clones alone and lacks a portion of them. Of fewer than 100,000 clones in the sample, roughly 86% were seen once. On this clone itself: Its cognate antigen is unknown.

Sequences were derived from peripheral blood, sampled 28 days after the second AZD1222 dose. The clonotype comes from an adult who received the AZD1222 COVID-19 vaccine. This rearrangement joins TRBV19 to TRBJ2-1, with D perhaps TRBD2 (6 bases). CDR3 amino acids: CASSMRGGRYNEQFF. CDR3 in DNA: TGTGCCAGTAGTATGAGGGGAGGTAGGTACAATGAGCAGTTCTTC.